This TCR beta chain was identified during a study of shared T cell receptors in the human thymus. Clones were read by immunoSEQ multiplex PCR, and TCRdb kept only the in-frame ones, dropping some. The data contain 500,000 to 850,000 clones, 80% to 90% of them singletons. Germline assignment: CDR1 MNHGY and CDR2 SAAAGT. This CDR3 is built from 11 residues. V lost 5 bases and J lost 2, with 3 bases in between. This same sample was also taken into another study, of human thymus T cells. As that report states: Unrelated individuals had highly overlapping thymic repertoires, as reported in related research.

Sequenced material: thymocytes. The rearrangement joins TRBV6-8 to TRBJ2-5; no reliable D call. The receptor was isolated from a boy less than two years old with a congenital heart defect. The CDR3 DNA reads TGTGCCAGCAGTCCACAAGAGACCCAGTACTTC. Encoded protein: CASSPQETQYF.